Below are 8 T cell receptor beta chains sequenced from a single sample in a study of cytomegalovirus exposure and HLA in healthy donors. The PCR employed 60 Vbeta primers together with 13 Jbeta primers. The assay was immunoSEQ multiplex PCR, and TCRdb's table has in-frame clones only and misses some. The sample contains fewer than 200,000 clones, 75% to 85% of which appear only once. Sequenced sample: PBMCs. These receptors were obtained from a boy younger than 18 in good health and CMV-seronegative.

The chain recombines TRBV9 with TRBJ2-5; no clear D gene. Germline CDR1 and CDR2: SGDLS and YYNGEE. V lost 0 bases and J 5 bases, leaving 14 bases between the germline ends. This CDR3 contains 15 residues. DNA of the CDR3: TGTGCCAGCAGCGTAGATTCGGGTTTTCGGGAGACCCAGTACTTC. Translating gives CASSVDSGFRETQYF.

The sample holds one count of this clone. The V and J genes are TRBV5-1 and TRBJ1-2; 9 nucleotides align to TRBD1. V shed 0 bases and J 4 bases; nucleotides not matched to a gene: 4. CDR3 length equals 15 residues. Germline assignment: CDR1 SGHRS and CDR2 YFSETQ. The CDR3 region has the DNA TGCGCCAGCAGCTTGGATCCGGGACAGGGCTATGGCTACACCTTC. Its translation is CASSLDPGQGYGYTF.

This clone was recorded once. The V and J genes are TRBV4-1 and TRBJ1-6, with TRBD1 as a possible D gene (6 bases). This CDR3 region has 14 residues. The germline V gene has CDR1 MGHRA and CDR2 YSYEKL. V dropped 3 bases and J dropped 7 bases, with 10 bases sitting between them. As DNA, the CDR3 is TGCGCCAGCAGCCAGGGGGCGGAGAATTCACCCCTCCACTTT. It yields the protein CASSQGAENSPLHF.

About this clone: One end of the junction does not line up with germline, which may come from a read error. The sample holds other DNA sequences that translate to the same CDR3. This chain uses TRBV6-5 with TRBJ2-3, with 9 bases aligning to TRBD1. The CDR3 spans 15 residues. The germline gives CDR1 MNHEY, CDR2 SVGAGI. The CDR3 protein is CASSQGQGETDTQYF. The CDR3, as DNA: TGTGCCAGCAGCCAGGGACAGGGAGAGACAGATACACAGTATTTT.

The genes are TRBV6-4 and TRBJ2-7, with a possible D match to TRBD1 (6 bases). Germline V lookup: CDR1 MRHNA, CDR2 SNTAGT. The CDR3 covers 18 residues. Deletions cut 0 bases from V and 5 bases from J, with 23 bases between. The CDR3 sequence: CASSDSKGRGQTVDEQYF. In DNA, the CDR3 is TGTGCCAGCAGTGACTCGAAAGGCAGGGGCCAAACTGTCGACGAGCAGTACTTC.

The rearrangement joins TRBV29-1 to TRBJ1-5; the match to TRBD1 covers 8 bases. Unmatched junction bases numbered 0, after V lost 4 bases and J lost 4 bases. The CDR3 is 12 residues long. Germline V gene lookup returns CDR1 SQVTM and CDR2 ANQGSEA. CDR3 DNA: TGCAGCGTTGGGGACAGGAATCAGCCCCAGCATTTT. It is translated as CSVGDRNQPQHF.

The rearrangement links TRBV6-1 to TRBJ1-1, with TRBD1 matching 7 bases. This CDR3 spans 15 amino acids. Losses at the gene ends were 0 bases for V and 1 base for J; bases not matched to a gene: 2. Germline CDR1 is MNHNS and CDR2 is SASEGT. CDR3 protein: CASSEAGQTNTEAFF. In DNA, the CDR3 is TGTGCCAGCAGTGAAGCGGGACAGACGAACACTGAAGCTTTCTTT.

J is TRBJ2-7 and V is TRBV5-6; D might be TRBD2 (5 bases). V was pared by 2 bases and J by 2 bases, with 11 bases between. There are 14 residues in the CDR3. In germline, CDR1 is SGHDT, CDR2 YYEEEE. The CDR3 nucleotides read TGTGCCAGCAGCTTAGGAGGTACGACCTACGAGCAGTACTTC. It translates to CASSLGGTTYEQYF.